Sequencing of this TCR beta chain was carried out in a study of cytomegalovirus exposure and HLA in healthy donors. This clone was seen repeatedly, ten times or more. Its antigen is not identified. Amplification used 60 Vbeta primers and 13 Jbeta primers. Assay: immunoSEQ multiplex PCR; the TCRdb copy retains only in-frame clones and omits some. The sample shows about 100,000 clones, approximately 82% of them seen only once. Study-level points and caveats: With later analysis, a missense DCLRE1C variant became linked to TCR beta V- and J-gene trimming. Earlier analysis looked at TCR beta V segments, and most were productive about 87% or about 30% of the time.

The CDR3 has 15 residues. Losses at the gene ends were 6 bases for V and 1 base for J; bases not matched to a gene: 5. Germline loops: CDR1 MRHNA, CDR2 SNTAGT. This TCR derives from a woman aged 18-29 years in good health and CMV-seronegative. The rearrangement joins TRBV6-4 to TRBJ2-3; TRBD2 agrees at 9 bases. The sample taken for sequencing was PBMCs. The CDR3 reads CASSRSGGGTDTQYF. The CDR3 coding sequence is TGTGCCAGCAGCCGTAGCGGGGGAGGCACAGATACGCAGTATTTT.